These T cell receptor beta chains were read from a single sample in a study of blood T cells in healthy people across ages. In TCRdb, the 5' RACE reads were re-called with MiXCR into one record per CDR3 protein. The sample gives more than 900,000 distinct CDR3 sequences, around 27% of which show up once; around 0.75% is in the top ten. These data were likewise used in another study, on T cells of mothers and their children.

The sequencing input was blood. The receptors come from a girl aged 2 to 9 in good health. The CDR3 runs from the conserved cysteine through the conserved F or W. D genes are given only for firm matches. A row's size may be missing; if present it is once, few, many or a size class.

j_call clone_size d_call v_call cdr3_aa cdr3_nt
TRBJ2-7 few TRBD2 TRBV7-2 CVSSLETSGRFSSYEQYF TGTGTCAGCAGCTTAGAAACTAGCGGGAGGTTTAGCTCCTACGAGCAGTACTTC
TRBJ1-1 . . TRBV12-5 CASWDRTEAFF TGTGCTAGTTGGGATAGGACTGAAGCTTTCTTT
TRBJ2-7 . . TRBV29-1 CSVDQRTRGTYEQYF TGCAGCGTTGATCAGCGGACCCGGGGCACCTACGAGCAGTACTTC
TRBJ2-3 . TRBD2 TRBV29-1 CSVEDLGGGRTTDTQYF TGCAGCGTTGAAGATTTGGGTGGCGGGAGAACGACAGATACGCAGTATTTT
TRBJ1-1 few . TRBV6-1 CASSEEIGFQAFF TGTGCCAGCAGTGAAGAGATAGGGTTCCAAGCTTTCTTT
TRBJ2-7 . . TRBV4-3 CASSQGTIVYEQYF TGCGCCAGCAGCCAAGGGACCATAGTCTACGAGCAGTACTTC
TRBJ2-1 . TRBD1 TRBV11-2 CASSLFPGQALYSNEQFF TGTGCCAGCAGCTTATTTCCGGGACAGGCCCTATACTCCAATGAGCAGTTCTTC
TRBJ2-1 . TRBD2 TRBV9 CASSGTSGFYNEQFF TGTGCCAGCAGCGGGACTAGCGGGTTTTACAATGAGCAGTTCTTC
TRBJ1-2 . . TRBV19 CASSSLVGVEGYTF TGTGCCAGTAGTAGCCTGGTAGGAGTGGAGGGCTACACCTTC
TRBJ1-1 . TRBD1 TRBV7-9 CASSSPDRGRTEAFF TGTGCCAGCAGCTCCCCGGACAGGGGGCGGACTGAAGCTTTCTTT
TRBJ2-7 once TRBD1 TRBV11-3 CASSSRRQGYEQYF TGTGCCAGCAGCTCGCGTCGACAGGGCTACGAGCAGTACTTC
TRBJ2-1 . TRBD1 TRBV9 CASSHNPKGQGANEQFF TGTGCCAGCAGCCATAACCCCAAGGGACAGGGGGCTAATGAGCAGTTCTTC
TRBJ2-7 few TRBD1 TRBV10-3 CAISEGQGAREQYF TGTGCCATCAGTGAGGGACAGGGGGCGCGGGAGCAGTACTTC
TRBJ2-7 few . TRBV19 CASSIYGGREQYF TGTGCCAGTAGTATTTATGGGGGGCGCGAGCAGTACTTC
TRBJ2-3 . . TRBV7-2 CAIRGSRPSTDTQYF TGTGCCATAAGGGGGTCCAGGCCTAGCACAGATACGCAGTATTTT
TRBJ2-4 few . TRBV6-1 CASSRFRLGNIQYF TGTGCCAGCAGTAGGTTCAGGCTGGGGAACATTCAGTACTTC
TRBJ1-1 few . TRBV7-9 CASSLAVNRESEAFF TGTGCCAGCAGCTTAGCGGTCAACAGGGAGTCTGAAGCTTTCTTT
TRBJ2-1 . . TRBV9 CASSVGDYNEQFF TGTGCCAGCAGCGTGGGGGACTACAATGAGCAGTTCTTC
TRBJ2-1 . . TRBV11-3 CASSLTRSHNEQFF TGTGCCAGCAGCTTAACTAGGTCTCACAATGAGCAGTTCTTC
TRBJ2-7 . TRBD2 TRBV9 CASTGSGEITSSYEQYF TGTGCCAGCACCGGGAGCGGGGAAATAACTAGCTCCTACGAGCAGTACTTC
TRBJ2-7 few . TRBV7-2 CASSFLGGQIYEQYF TGTGCCAGCAGCTTTTTGGGGGGCCAGATTTACGAGCAGTACTTC
TRBJ1-3 . . TRBV12-3/TRBV12-4 CASSWASSGNTIYF TGTGCCAGCAGTTGGGCCAGCTCTGGAAACACCATATATTTT
TRBJ2-7 few . TRBV6-2/TRBV6-3 CASSPQNNRGLAIVYEQYF TGTGCCAGCAGTCCCCAAAATAACCGGGGACTTGCTATCGTCTACGAGCAGTACTTC
TRBJ2-6 . . TRBV7-3 CALRDVSPLSGANVLTF TGTGCTCTTCGGGACGTTTCCCCACTCTCTGGGGCCAACGTCCTGACTTTC
TRBJ1-6 . TRBD1 TRBV7-2 CASSATGLSYNSPLHF TGTGCCAGCAGCGCGACAGGGCTCTCCTATAATTCACCCCTCCACTTT
TRBJ2-5 few . TRBV9 CASSVGGSLTQETQYF TGTGCTAGCAGCGTAGGTGGCTCATTAACTCAAGAGACCCAGTACTTC
TRBJ2-1 . . TRBV3-1 CASSQGINNEQFF TGTGCCAGCAGCCAGGGCATCAACAATGAGCAGTTCTTC